The source of this T cell receptor (beta chain) is a study of blood T cell repertoires in COVID-19 (dated by TCRdb to the early 2020s). Regarding the research as a whole: Samples from collaborators originated in the United States, Italy and Spain and spanned both the acute and convalescent phases of COVID-19. The dataset comprised deeply sampled blood TCRbeta repertoires from subjects exposed to, actively infected with, or recovered from COVID-19. HLA class I and class II types, where available, came from metadata supplied by the sample provider rather than from assay-based typing. Sample metadata almost always included a de-identified subject ID, COVID-19 status, age in years and sex. The samples were drawn from the first 160 participants of the ongoing ImmuneRACE study and from 1,254 subjects provided by 6 global collaborators. The prospective study material was composed of cDNA or gDNA derived from T cells, B-cell-depleted T cells, or PBMCs. The repertoires were released in a freely available public database meant as a resource for research on the immune response to SARS-CoV-2. The paper's findings and limits, for the study overall: The quantity of clinical and demographic metadata differed by source and by participant and was supplied without curation.

In Seattle, one collaborating source enrolled patients while the infection was active and tracked those patients longitudinally over the course of disease. Collaborating institutions collected whole blood in K2EDTA tubes following their own protocols. For TCRbeta analysis, collaborators shipped samples in one of three forms: frozen whole blood, isolated PBMCs, or DNA extracted from either of those sample types. Notes on this clone: Its antigen remains undetermined. Base quality data are lacking; no much larger clone is found one base away.

TCRbeta CDR3 regions were amplified from genomic DNA using the immunoSEQ Assay, a bias-controlled multiplex PCR. Concerning the study's data processing: Within the assay, amplification of reference gene primers was used to estimate how many nucleated cells each sample contained. To quantify the absolute abundance of each unique TCRbeta CDR3 rearrangement, sequence reads were collapsed and filtered. For each sample, productive Simpson clonality was calculated by taking the square root of Simpson's diversity index across productive rearrangements. TCRdb carries this immuneACCESS record with in-frame sequences only. Its versions omit some clonotypes, under half of them owing to an unresolved V gene in the studies checked, with the rest unexplained. V and J calls and clone size are those listed in that table; D and trimming were worked out from the DNA. The sample records about 350,000 clones, about nine tenths of which are singletons. The top ten clonotypes cover just under 4% of the sample.

The germline V gene specifies MGHDK as CDR1 and SYGVNS as CDR2. At the junction V is shortened by 4 bases and J by 4 bases; bases outside the gene matches: 15. Spanning cysteine to phenylalanine, the CDR3 consists of 18 amino acids. Of all the DNA, just the CDR3 is kept, 54 bases in frame from base 1. The rearrangement joined TRBV25-1 to TRBJ2-2; TRBD2 lines up with 7 middle nucleotides. The receptor comes from a woman aged 60 to 75 with COVID-19, enrolled during active disease. The sample comprised peripheral blood. CDR3 loop: CASSVPPSGEVVTGELFF. The DNA is TGTGCCAGCAGTGTCCCGCCCAGCGGGGAGGTGGTCACCGGGGAGCTGTTTTTT.